These 14 T cell receptor beta chains were sequenced from one sample in a study of T cell changes during pregnancy in multiple sclerosis. Some clones are missing from TCRdb's copy, which holds only in-frame ones; the method was immunoSEQ multiplex PCR. Of about 79,000 clones listed, about nine tenths are singletons. The material sequenced was CD4+ T cells from peripheral blood mononuclear cells, taken in the second trimester of pregnancy. The receptors derive from a female donor with multiple sclerosis, enrolled in a pregnancy study.

The V gene is TRBV5-1, the J gene TRBJ2-3; tentative D call: TRBD1 (6 bases). Germline V gene lookup returns CDR1 SGHRS and CDR2 YFSETQ. The CDR3 is made up of 15 amino acids. Trimming stripped 4 bases from V and 0 bases from J, with 12 bases between. As DNA, the CDR3 is TGCGCCAGCAGCCTCGGACAGAGTAGCACAGATACGCAGTATTTT. This gives the protein CASSLGQSSTDTQYF.

The J gene is TRBJ1-3, the V gene TRBV9; 8 nucleotides line up with TRBD1. CDR1 and CDR2 from the germline V gene are SGDLS and YYNGEE. J lost 3 bases, V lost 4 bases, and 9 bases had no gene match. The CDR3 is 16 amino acids. CDR3 in DNA: TGTGCCAGCAGCAATGATAACAGGGGGATTGGAAACACCATATATTTT. Its translation is CASSNDNRGIGNTIYF. Filled out from reference TRBV9 and TRBJ1-3, the complete variable domain reads DSGVTQTPKHLITATGQRVTLRCSPRSGDLSVYWYQQSLDQGLQFLIQYYNGEERAKGNILERFSAQQFPDLHSELNLSSLELGDSALYFCASSNDNRGIGNTIYFGEGSWLTVV.

The chain links TRBV7-9 to TRBJ2-3, with 13 bases that match TRBD2. Per the germline V gene, CDR1 is SEHNR and CDR2 is FQNEAQ (reference sequence). V lost 5 bases, J lost 2 bases, and 4 bases stayed unmatched. CDR3 size: 16 residues. CDR3 in DNA: TGTGCCAGCAGCCCCGGGACTAGCGGGGTCACAGATACGCAGTATTTT. It codes for CASSPGTSGVTDTQYF.

The chain couples TRBV2 to TRBJ1-6; the D is unclear. V lost 3 bases to trimming and J lost 4 bases, with 13 bases between them. From germline, CDR1 is SNHLY and CDR2 FYNNEI. The length of the CDR3 is 16 residues. The CDR3 DNA reads TGTGCCAGCAGTGACACGGCAGGTCGTTATAATTCACCCCTCCACTTT. Translation: CASSDTAGRYNSPLHF.

The genes are TRBV7-9 and TRBJ2-5, with a possible D match to TRBD2 (5 bases). V lost 4 bases to trimming and J lost 0 bases, with 15 bases between them. Germline V gene sequence: CDR1 SEHNR, CDR2 FQNEAQ (reference sequence). This CDR3 spans 16 amino acids. This chain's CDR3 is CASSYGGGVHQETQYF. The CDR3 DNA is TGTGCCAGCAGCTACGGAGGTGGGGTACACCAAGAGACCCAGTACTTC.

This chain links TRBV9 with TRBJ1-3; weak D call: TRBD1 (5 bases). This CDR3 spans 13 amino acids. V was pared by 3 bases and J by 3 bases, with 7 bases between. Germline CDR1 and CDR2: SGDLS and YYNGEE. The CDR3 region is CASSEGLGNTIYF. The DNA of the CDR3 is TGTGCCAGCAGCGAGGGGCTTGGAAACACCATATATTTT.

V and J are TRBV6-6 and TRBJ1-3, with 7 bases that match TRBD1. Trimming cost V 6 bases and J 0 bases; bases outside gene matches: 5. This CDR3 has 15 amino acids. The V gene's germline CDR1 is MNHNY and CDR2 SVGAGI (reference sequence). In DNA, the CDR3 is TGTGCCAGCAGCCGAGACAGGGTCTCTGGAAACACCATATATTTT. Translation gives CASSRDRVSGNTIYF.

The rearrangement joins TRBV7-7 to TRBJ2-3; D is undetermined. Trimming removed 2 bases from V and 4 bases from J, with 10 bases in between. This CDR3 spans 14 amino acids. CDR1 is SSHAT and CDR2 is FNYEAQ in the germline V gene (reference sequence). The CDR3 reads CASSLTWASDTQYF. As DNA, the CDR3 is TGTGCCAGCAGCTTAACTTGGGCTTCAGATACGCAGTATTTT.

The rearrangement joins TRBV9 to TRBJ2-1, with D uncertain. This CDR3 comprises 15 residues. V gave up 0 bases and J gave up 0 bases, with 7 bases separating them. The germline V gene has CDR1 SGDLS and CDR2 YYNGEE. The CDR3 coding sequence is TGTGCCAGCAGCGTAGAGCCCCTCTCCTACAATGAGCAGTTCTTC. It specifies CASSVEPLSYNEQFF. Drawing the rest from reference TRBV9 and TRBJ2-1, the complete variable domain is DSGVTQTPKHLITATGQRVTLRCSPRSGDLSVYWYQQSLDQGLQFLIQYYNGEERAKGNILERFSAQQFPDLHSELNLSSLELGDSALYFCASSVEPLSYNEQFFGPGTRLTVL.

J is TRBJ1-2 and V is TRBV18, with 7 bases that match TRBD1. Trimming removed 5 bases from V and 2 bases from J; junction bases left unmatched: 8. Germline V lookup: CDR1 KGHSH, CDR2 LQKENI. CDR3 length: 15 residues. CDR3 sequence reads: CASSRPTGYNYGYTF. The CDR3 region has the DNA TGTGCCAGCTCAAGACCGACAGGGTACAACTATGGCTACACCTTC. Full variable domain (outside the CDR3, taken from reference TRBV18 and TRBJ1-2): NAGVMQNPRHLVRRRGQEARLRCSPMKGHSHVYWYRQLPEEGLKFMVYLQKENIIDESGMPKERFSAEFPKEGPSILRIQQVVRGDSAAYFCASSRPTGYNYGYTFGSGTRLTVV.

The chain recombines TRBV29-1 with TRBJ1-2; D is possibly TRBD1 (5 bases). Deletions cut 4 bases from V and 7 bases from J, with 22 bases between. The germline CDR1 and CDR2 sequences are SQVTM and ANQGSEA. This CDR3 contains 15 residues. CDR3 sequence reads: CSVVRVGGVQSGYTF. DNA of the CDR3: TGCAGCGTTGTCCGGGTAGGAGGGGTTCAGAGTGGCTACACCTTC. Full variable domain (outside the CDR3, taken from reference TRBV29-1 and TRBJ1-2): SAVISQKPSRDICQRGTSLTIQCQVDSQVTMMFWYRQQPGQSLTLIATANQGSEATYESGFVIDKFPISRPNLTFSTLTVSNMSPEDSSIYLCSVVRVGGVQSGYTFGSGTRLTVV.

CDR3 sequence (DNA): TGTGCCAGCAGCTTAGGTCGCATGCGGTCTGAAGCTTTCTTT. Encoded protein: CASSLGRMRSEAFF. The V and J genes are TRBV11-3 and TRBJ1-1; D uncertain. The CDR3 contains 14 residues. V gave up 1 base and J gave up 6 bases, with 12 bases separating them. Germline V lookup: CDR1 SGHNT, CDR2 YENEEA.

This clone was seen once. The CDR3 nucleotides are TGTGCCAGCAGTTCGGACAGGGGGCGCGGCGAGCAGTACTTC. Translating gives CASSSDRGRGEQYF. The chain recombines TRBV28 with TRBJ2-7; 11 nucleotides match TRBD1. This CDR3 is 14 amino acids long. The V gene end was trimmed by 4 bases and the J gene end by 6 bases; junction bases not matched to a gene: 5. CDR1 and CDR2 (germline): MDHEN, SYDVKM.

The chain combines TRBV11-1 with TRBJ2-1; TRBD2 is a possible D gene (6 bases). V lost 1 base and J 2 bases, leaving 9 bases between the germline ends. CDR3 length: 15 amino acids. From germline, CDR1 is SGHAT and CDR2 FQDESV (reference sequence). CDR3 sequence: CASSLGGIAYNEQFF. The CDR3 coding sequence is TGTGCCAGCAGCTTAGGCGGGATAGCCTACAATGAGCAGTTCTTC.